The clone carrying this TCR beta chain came up a few times. What was amplified from RNA transcripts were TCR beta CDR3 regions. TCR CDR3 underwent first-round RT-PCR with the HTBI primer set. MiXCR, run by TCRdb on the multiplex PCR reads, gives a single entry per CDR3 protein. This table holds fewer than 200,000 distinct CDR3 sequences, about 9.4% found once. The CDR3 loop spans 14 amino acids. CDR1 SGDLS and CDR2 YYNGEE come from the germline V gene. With 3 bases removed from V and 6 bases from J, the gap between germline ends came to 16 bases. This entry belongs to a study of T cells in Graves' hyperthyroidism and ophthalmopathy.

The receptor was derived from a woman aged 18-30 years with Graves' hyperthyroidism that later progressed to Graves' ophthalmopathy. The chain joins TRBV9 to TRBJ2-7; tentatively, D is TRBD1 (6 bases). Sequencing used blood. The CDR3 reads CASSAAGTTLEQYF. CDR3 in DNA: TGTGCCAGCAGCGCCGCCGGGACAACCCTCGAGCAGTACTTC.